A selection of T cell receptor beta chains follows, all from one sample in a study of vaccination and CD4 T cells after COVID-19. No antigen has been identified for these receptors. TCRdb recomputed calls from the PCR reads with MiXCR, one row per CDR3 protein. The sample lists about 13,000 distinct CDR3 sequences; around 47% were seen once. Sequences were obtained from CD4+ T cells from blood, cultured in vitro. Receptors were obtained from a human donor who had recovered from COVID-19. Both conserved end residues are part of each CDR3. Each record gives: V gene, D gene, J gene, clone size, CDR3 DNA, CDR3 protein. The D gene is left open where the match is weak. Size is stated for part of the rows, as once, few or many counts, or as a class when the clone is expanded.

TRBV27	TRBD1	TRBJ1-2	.	TGTGCCAGCAGTTTCGGAAGGCAGGGGGGGGACTATGGCTACACCTTC	CASSFGRQGGDYGYTF
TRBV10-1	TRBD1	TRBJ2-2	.	TGCGCCAGCAGTGAGGCTAGGACAGGGTCCGGGGAGCTGTTTTTT	CASSEARTGSGELFF
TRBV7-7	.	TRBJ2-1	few	TGTGCTAGCAGCTTAGCTGTTGGGACCGAGCAGCAGTTCTTC	CASSLAVGTEQQFF
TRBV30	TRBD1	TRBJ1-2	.	TGTGCCTGGAGTAGGTGGGACAGTAACTATGGCTACACCTTC	CAWSRWDSNYGYTF
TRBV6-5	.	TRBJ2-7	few	TGTGCCAGCAGTTACTCGGGACATTTAGACTACGAGCAGTACTTC	CASSYSGHLDYEQYF
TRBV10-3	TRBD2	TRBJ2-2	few	TGTGCCACGCAGACTAGCGGGGGGGCCACCGGGGAGCTGTTTTTT	CATQTSGGATGELFF
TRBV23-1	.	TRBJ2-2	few	TGCGCCCATCTACAGTGGACCGGGGAGCTGTTTTTT	CAHLQWTGELFF
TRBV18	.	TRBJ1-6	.	TGTGCCAGCTCACCATACGGGGCGGATAATTCACCCCTCCACTTT	CASSPYGADNSPLHF
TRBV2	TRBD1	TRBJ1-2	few	TGTGCCAGCAGTGTGGGACAGCCGGCGGGAAACTATGGCTACACCTTC	CASSVGQPAGNYGYTF
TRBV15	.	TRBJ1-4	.	TGTGCCACCAGCAGGGCCAGGGATTCAACTAATGAAAAACTGTTTTTT	CATSRARDSTNEKLFF
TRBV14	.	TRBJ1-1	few	TGTGCCAGCAGCCAAGGCTATCTGGGCACTGAAGCTTTCTTT	CASSQGYLGTEAFF
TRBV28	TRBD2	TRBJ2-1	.	TGTGCCAGCAGTTTACGGAGCGGGGGGTCTTCTACTGAGCAGTTCTTC	CASSLRSGGSSTEQFF
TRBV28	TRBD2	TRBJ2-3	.	TGTGCCAGCAGCCTAGCGGGAAATACAGATACGCAGTATTTT	CASSLAGNTDTQYF
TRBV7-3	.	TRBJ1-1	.	TGTGCCAGCAGCTTGACAGGAGGAGGTACTGAAGCTTTCTTT	CASSLTGGGTEAFF
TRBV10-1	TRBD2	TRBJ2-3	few	TGCGCCAGCAAAATTCGGGGGGTAATGACAGATACGCAGTATTTT	CASKIRGVMTDTQYF
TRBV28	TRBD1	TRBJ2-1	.	TGTGCCAGCAGGGGGCCCGGGACAGGCCCGAACAATGAGCAGTTCTTC	CASRGPGTGPNNEQFF
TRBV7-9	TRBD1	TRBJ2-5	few	TGTGCCAGCAGCCCCGGGGCAGGGGGAGAGACCCAGTACTTC	CASSPGAGGETQYF
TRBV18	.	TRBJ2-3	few	TGTGCCAGCTCTTTCTCCACCACAGATACGCAGTATTTT	CASSFSTTDTQYF
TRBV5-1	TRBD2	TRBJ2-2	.	TGCGCCAGCAGCTTACAGGGACTAGCGGGAGGGGACGGGGAGCTGTTTTTT	CASSLQGLAGGDGELFF
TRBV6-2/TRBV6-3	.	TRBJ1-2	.	TGTGCCAGCAGCCAGACAGAGCGTTATGGCTACACCTTC	CASSQTERYGYTF
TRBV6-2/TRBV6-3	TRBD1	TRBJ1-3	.	TGTGCCAGCAGCAAGGCCGGGACAGACTCTGGAAACACCATATATTTT	CASSKAGTDSGNTIYF
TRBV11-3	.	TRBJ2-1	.	TGTGCCAGCAGCTTAGGACGGCGGCAGGGAACCTACAATGAGCAGTTCTTC	CASSLGRRQGTYNEQFF
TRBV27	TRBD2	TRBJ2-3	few	TGTGCCAGCAGTCTCGAAGCGCTGGCGGGAGCCCTCACAGATACGCAGTATTTT	CASSLEALAGALTDTQYF
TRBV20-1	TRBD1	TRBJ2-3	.	TGCAGTGCTAGAGATCGACAGGGTGCCGATACGCAGTATTTT	CSARDRQGADTQYF
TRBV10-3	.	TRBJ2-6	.	TGTGCCATCAGTGATCCAACTGGGGCCAACGTCCTGACTTTC	CAISDPTGANVLTF
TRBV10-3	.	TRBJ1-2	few	TGTGCCATCAGTGCCCTCCGACAGGTAGCTAACTATGGCTACACCTTC	CAISALRQVANYGYTF
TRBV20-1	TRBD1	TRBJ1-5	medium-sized	TGCAGTGCGTATGGGGACAGGGCCCTCGTTCAGCCCCAGCATTTT	CSAYGDRALVQPQHF
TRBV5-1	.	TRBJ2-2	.	TGCGCCAGCAGCTTACCGACAGGTTACACCGGGGAGCTGTTTTTT	CASSLPTGYTGELFF
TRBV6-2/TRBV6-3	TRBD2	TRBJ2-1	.	TGTGCCAGCAGTTACCGGCCCGGGAGGGCTATATATGAGCAGTTCTTC	CASSYRPGRAIYEQFF
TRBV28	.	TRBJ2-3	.	TGTGCCAGCAGTTCCGGGGCCTCTACTAAAGATACGCAGTATTTT	CASSSGASTKDTQYF
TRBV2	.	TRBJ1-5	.	TGTGCCAGCAGTGTACAGGGATTCGATCAGCCCCAGCATTTT	CASSVQGFDQPQHF
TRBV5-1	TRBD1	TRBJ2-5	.	TGCGCCAGCAGCTGGGGGACAGCAGCACAAGAGACCCAGTACTTC	CASSWGTAAQETQYF
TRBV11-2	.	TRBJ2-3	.	TGTGCCAGCAGCCGGGGAGGGGGACAGGGCACAGATACGCAGTATTTT	CASSRGGGQGTDTQYF